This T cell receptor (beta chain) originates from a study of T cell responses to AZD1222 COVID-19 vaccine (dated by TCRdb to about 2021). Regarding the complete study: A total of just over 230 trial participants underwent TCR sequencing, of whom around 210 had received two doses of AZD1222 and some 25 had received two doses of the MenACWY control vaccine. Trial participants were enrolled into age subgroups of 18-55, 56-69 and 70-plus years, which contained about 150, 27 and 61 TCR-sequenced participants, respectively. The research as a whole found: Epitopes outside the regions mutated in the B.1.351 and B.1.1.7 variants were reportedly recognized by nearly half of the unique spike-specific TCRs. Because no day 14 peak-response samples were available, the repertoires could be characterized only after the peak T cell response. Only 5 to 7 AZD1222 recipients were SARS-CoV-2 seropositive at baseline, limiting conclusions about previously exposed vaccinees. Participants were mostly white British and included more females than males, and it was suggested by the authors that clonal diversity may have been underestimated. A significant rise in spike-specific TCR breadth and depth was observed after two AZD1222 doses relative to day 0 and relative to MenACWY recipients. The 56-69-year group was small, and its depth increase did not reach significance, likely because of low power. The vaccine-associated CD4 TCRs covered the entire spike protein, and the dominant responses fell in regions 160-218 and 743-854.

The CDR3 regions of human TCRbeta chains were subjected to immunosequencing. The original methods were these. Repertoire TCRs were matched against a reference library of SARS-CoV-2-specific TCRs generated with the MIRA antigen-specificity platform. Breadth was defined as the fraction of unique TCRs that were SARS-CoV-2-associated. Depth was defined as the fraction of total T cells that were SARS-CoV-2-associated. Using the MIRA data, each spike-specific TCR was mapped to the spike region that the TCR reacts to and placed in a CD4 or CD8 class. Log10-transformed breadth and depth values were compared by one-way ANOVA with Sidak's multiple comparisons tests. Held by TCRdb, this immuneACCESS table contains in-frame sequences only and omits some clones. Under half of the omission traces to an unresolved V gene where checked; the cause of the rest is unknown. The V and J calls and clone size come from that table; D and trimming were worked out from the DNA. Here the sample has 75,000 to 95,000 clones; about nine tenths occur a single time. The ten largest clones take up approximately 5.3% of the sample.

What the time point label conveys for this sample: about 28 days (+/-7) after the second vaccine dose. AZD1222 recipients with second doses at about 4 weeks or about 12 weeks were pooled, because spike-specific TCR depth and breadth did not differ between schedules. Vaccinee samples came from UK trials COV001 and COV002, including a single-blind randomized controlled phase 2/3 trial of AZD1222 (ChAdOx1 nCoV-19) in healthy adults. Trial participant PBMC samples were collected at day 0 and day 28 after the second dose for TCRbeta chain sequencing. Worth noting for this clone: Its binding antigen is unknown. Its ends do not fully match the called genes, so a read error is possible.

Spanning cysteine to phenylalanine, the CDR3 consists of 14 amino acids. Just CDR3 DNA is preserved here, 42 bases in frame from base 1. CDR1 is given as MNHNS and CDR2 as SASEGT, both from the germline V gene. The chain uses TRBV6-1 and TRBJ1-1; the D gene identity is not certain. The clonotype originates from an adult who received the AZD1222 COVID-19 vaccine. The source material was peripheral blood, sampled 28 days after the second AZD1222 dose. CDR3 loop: CASREDDLNTEAFF. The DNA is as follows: TGTGCCAGCAGGGAAGACGACCTTAACACTGAAGCTTTCTTT.